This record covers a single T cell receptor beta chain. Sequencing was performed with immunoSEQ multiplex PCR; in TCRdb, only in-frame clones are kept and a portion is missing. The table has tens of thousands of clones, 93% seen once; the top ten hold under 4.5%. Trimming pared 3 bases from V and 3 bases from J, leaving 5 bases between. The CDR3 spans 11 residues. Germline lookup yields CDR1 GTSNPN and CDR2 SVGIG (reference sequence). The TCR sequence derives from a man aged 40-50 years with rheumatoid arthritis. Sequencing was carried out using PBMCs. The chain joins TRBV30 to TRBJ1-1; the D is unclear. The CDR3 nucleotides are TGTGCCTGGAGCCAGGACACTGAAGCTTTCTTT. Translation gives CAWSQDTEAFF.